This T cell receptor (beta chain) came from a study of CD8 T cells in Susac syndrome. Study observations and caveats: The study recognized that the number of individuals in its TCR sequencing and HLA analysis was relatively small.

CD8+ and CD4+ blood T cells underwent TCR beta sequencing. The authors negatively isolated CD8+ and CD4+ T cells and FACS-enriched TEMRA cells. With random hexamers, about 0.5 to 1 ug RNA was reverse transcribed. The method of amplification for TCR beta CDR3 was immunoSEQ multiplex PCR, covering 54 Vbeta and 13 Jbeta. TCRdb re-analysed the immunoSEQ multiplex PCR reads in MiXCR, keeping a single row per CDR3 protein. The sample lists 150,000 to 200,000 distinct CDR3 sequences; over 85% were seen once. Germline CDR1 SGDLS, CDR2 YYNGEE. The CDR3 is made up of 16 amino acids. V dropped 4 bases and J dropped 2; count of bases not matched to a gene: 8. Points on this clonotype: No antigen is known for it.

Sequenced sample: CD4+ T cells from PBMCs. This chain uses TRBV9 with TRBJ2-5; 10 nucleotides line up with TRBD2. The TCR originated in a human donor in good health. CDR3 sequence (DNA): TGTGCCAGCAGCCCTACTAGCGGGGTCTTGCAAGAGACCCAGTACTTC. Amino acid sequence: CASSPTSGVLQETQYF.